This T cell receptor beta chain was identified in a study of blood T cell repertoires in COVID-19. Study-wide context: Whether acute or convalescent, the COVID-19 samples came from the United States, Italy and Spain.

The repertoire was sequenced with immunoSEQ multiplex PCR; TCRdb's copy has only in-frame clones and lacks some. The data contain roughly 160,000 clones, approximately 81% of them singletons. This clone was picked up a small number of times. The sample taken for sequencing was peripheral blood. The sequence derives from a young man with active or convalescent COVID-19.

For the CDR3, the DNA is TGTGCCAGCAGCCCTCCTCGGGACAGCTATGAAGAGACCCAGTACTTC. It translates to CASSPPRDSYEETQYF. The chain employs TRBV21-1 and TRBJ2-5; the table names TRBD1, a call not compared with the DNA. TRBV21-1 is termed a pseudogene. The CDR3 is made up of 16 amino acids.